This T cell receptor (beta chain) came from a study of PD-1 blockade in classical Hodgkin lymphoma. Germline V gene lookup returns CDR1 SGHTA and CDR2 FQGNSA. Trimming pared 2 bases from V and 11 bases from J, leaving 21 bases between. The CDR3 has 15 residues. Repertoires were generated with immunoSEQ multiplex PCR, while TCRdb's copy carries only in-frame clones and drops some. In the table there are tens of thousands of clones, more than 85% of which are singletons. Study findings and constraints: Reported baseline diversity: healthy donors highest, relapsed/refractory patients lowest.

As for time point: newly diagnosed, previously untreated cHL patient sample. Magnetic negative selection served to purify CD4+ T cells out of PBMCs that had been thawed. Untreated, newly diagnosed classical Hodgkin lymphoma PBMCs served for comparison. Remarks on this clone: Its antigen is still unknown.

This receptor was identified in a human donor with classical Hodgkin lymphoma. The gene calls are TRBV7-2 and TRBJ1-1; D is ambiguous. The sample consisted of CD4+ T cells from blood. CDR3: CASSLFQVFSNGAFF. CDR3 bases: TGTGCCAGCAGCTTATTTCAGGTCTTCTCAAATGGGGCTTTCTTT.